This T cell receptor beta chain was identified in a study of cytotoxic CD8 clonotypes in ibrutinib-treated CLL. The overall study: Mean yields were 255,043 productive templates and 90,000 to 95,000 productive rearrangements per sample. The study, taken as a whole, reports: Sustained-remission and progressing patients were not sampled at matched times. Stable or contracted on treatment, public clonotypes were also uncommon.

Looked up from germline, CDR1 is SGHRS and CDR2 is YFSETQ. CDR3 length equals 12 residues. V lost 3 bases, J lost 4 bases, and 5 bases lay in between. The repertoire was sequenced with immunoSEQ multiplex PCR; TCRdb's copy has only in-frame clones and lacks some. Here the sample spans 250,000 to 350,000 clones, 60% to 80% being singletons. With regard to this clone: Its target is not known. The same CDR3 is also encoded by other DNA sequences in this sample.

The chain combines TRBV5-1 with TRBJ2-1, with D unclear. This specimen was PBMCs, taken at disease progression, from a patient treated with ibrutinib. This sequence originates from a human donor with chronic lymphocytic leukemia. Here the CDR3 reads CASSSNYNEQFF. In DNA form, the CDR3 reads TGCGCCAGCAGCTCCAATTACAATGAGCAGTTCTTC.